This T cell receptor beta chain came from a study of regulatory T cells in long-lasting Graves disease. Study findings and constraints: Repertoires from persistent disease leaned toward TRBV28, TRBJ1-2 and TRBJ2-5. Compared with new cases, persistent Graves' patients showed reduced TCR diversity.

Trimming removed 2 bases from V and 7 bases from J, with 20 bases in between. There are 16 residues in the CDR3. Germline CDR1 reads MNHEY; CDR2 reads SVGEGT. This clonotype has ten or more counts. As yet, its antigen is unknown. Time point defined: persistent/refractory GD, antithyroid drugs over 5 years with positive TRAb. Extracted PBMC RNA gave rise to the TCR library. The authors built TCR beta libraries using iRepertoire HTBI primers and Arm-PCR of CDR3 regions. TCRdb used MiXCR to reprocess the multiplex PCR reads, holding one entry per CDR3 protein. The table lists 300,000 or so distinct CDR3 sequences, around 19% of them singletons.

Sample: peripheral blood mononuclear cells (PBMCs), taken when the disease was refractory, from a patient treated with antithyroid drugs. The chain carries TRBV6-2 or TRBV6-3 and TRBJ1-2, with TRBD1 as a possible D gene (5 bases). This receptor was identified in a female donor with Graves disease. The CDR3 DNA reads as TGTGCCAGCAGTTACGATATGAATGGCGCAGGGTTTGGCTACACCTTC. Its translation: CASSYDMNGAGFGYTF.